This record covers a single T cell receptor (beta chain). Antigen: not known. This CDR3 has 18 residues. CDR1 is MNHEY and CDR2 is SVGEGT in the germline V gene. V lost 0 bases to trimming and J lost 4 bases, with 20 bases between them. This record belongs to a study of T cell responses to AZD1222 COVID-19 vaccine. Whole-study results and caveats: Close to half of spike-specific TCRs reportedly recognize unmutated variant regions. Of the AZD1222 recipients, only six or seven were seropositive at baseline. It was only after the peak T cell response that any repertoires were sampled. Receipt of two AZD1222 doses was followed by a rise in Spike-specific TCR breadth and depth.

Produced via immunoSEQ multiplex PCR; TCRdb's table is partial and in-frame only. The sample includes approximately 50,000 clones, 80% to 90% of them seen just once. The sequence came from an adult who received the AZD1222 COVID-19 vaccine. The sample here was peripheral blood, taken 28 days after the second AZD1222 dose. The chain links TRBV6-2 or TRBV6-3 to TRBJ2-3; D is tentatively TRBD1 or TRBD2 (6 bases each). The CDR3 reads CASSYSRGGLARADTQYF. The CDR3 DNA follows: TGTGCCAGCAGTTACTCGAGAGGGGGGCTAGCGAGGGCAGATACGCAGTATTTT.